Shown below are 26 T cell receptor beta chains from a single sample sequenced in a study of OX40 agonist ivuxolimab in advanced cancers. TCRdb's copy holds only in-frame clones and misses some; the assay was immunoSEQ multiplex PCR. The sample has over 9,000 clones, more than 80% seen once. This specimen consisted of CD4+ or CD8+ T cells sorted from blood, obtained in a trial of the OX40 agonist ivuxolimab. The receptors originated from an adult with an advanced solid tumor such as melanoma, head and neck, liver or kidney cancer.

The chain combines TRBV27 with TRBJ2-5; maybe TRBD2 (6 bases). V shed 5 bases and J shed 1 base, with 14 bases lying between them. The length of the CDR3 is 15 residues. CDR1 is MNHEY, CDR2 SMNVEV, per germline (reference sequence). This chain's CDR3 is CASSDLIGGQETQYF. The CDR3 bases are TGTGCCAGCAGTGACCTTATCGGGGGCCAAGAGACCCAGTACTTC.

This chain uses TRBV4-1 with TRBJ2-3, with D possibly being TRBD2 (5 bases). V shed 3 bases and J shed 0 bases, with 13 bases lying between them. The CDR3 extends over 16 amino acids. The germline V gene encodes CDR1 MGHRA and CDR2 YSYEKL. CDR3 nucleotide sequence: TGCGCCAGCAGCCATTCACCCGGGGTTAGCACAGATACGCAGTATTTT. Amino acids: CASSHSPGVSTDTQYF.

Turning to this clone: At one end, the junction sequence differs from germline, possibly due to a read error. This chain connects TRBV4-2 to TRBJ2-5; weak D call: TRBD1 (5 bases). Germline CDR1 and CDR2: LGHNA and YNFKEQ. The CDR3 has 12 residues. The CDR3 reads CASSQGGAAIDF. The CDR3 DNA reads TGTGCCAGCAGCCAAGGTGGGGCAGCCATCGACTTC.

In DNA form, the CDR3 reads TGTGCCAGTACCCCGGCGGGGACCTACAATGAGCAGTTCTTC. Amino acids: CASTPAGTYNEQFF. The chain combines TRBV19 with TRBJ2-1; D may be TRBD2 (6 bases). Trimming cost V 7 bases and J 2 bases, with 12 bases left between them. Germline V gives CDR1 LNHDA, CDR2 SQIVND (reference sequence). The CDR3 spans 14 residues.

This clone was detected only a few times. The gene calls are TRBV5-1 and TRBJ2-1; D not resolved. The CDR3 spans 12 residues. Trimming took off 1 base at V and 6 bases at J, with 5 bases between the two ends. Germline V lookup: CDR1 SGHRS, CDR2 YFSETQ. Here the CDR3 reads CASSLLANEQFF. The CDR3 nucleotides are TGCGCCAGCAGCTTGTTAGCCAATGAGCAGTTCTTC.

CDR3 nucleotide sequence: TGTGCCAGCAGTGACTTTGGGACGGAGAGTTACAATGAGCAGTTCTTC. Its protein is CASSDFGTESYNEQFF. The rearrangement uses TRBV6-4 and TRBJ2-1; perhaps D is TRBD1 or TRBD2 (5 bases each). The germline gives CDR1 MRHNA, CDR2 SNTAGT. The V and J ends lost 1 base and 4 bases respectively, with 14 bases between them. There are 16 residues in the CDR3.

A few counts support this clone. The V call is TRBV2, the J call TRBJ2-2; TRBD1 might be the D (5 bases). Germline V gene data show CDR1 as SNHLY and CDR2 as FYNNEI. The CDR3 length is 15 residues. V gave up 3 bases and J gave up 6 bases, with 14 bases separating them. The CDR3 nucleotides read TGTGCCAGCAGTGATTGGGGCAAGACGCCCGGGGAGCTGTTTTTT. Translating it yields CASSDWGKTPGELFF.

This rearrangement joins TRBV25-1 to TRBJ2-1; no firm D call. The CDR3 covers 13 residues. V lost 2 bases and J lost 8, with 10 bases in between. Per germline, CDR1 MGHDK and CDR2 SYGVNS. Written as DNA, the CDR3 is TGTGCCAGCAGTGAAAGGTCCCCCCATGAGCAGTTCTTC. Encoded protein: CASSERSPHEQFF.

The chain recombines TRBV5-4 with TRBJ1-2; 9 bases map to TRBD1. CDR3 length: 13 amino acids. With 1 base clipped from V and 6 bases from J, the junction kept 1 base outside the gene matches. Germline V gives CDR1 SGHNT, CDR2 YYREEE (reference sequence). The CDR3 sequence is CASSLTGGDGYTF. As DNA, the CDR3 is TGTGCCAGCAGCTTGACAGGGGGCGATGGCTACACCTTC. Variable domain in full (rest from reference TRBV5-4 and TRBJ1-2): ETGVTQSPTHLIKTRGQQVTLRCSSQSGHNTVSWYQQALGQGPQFIFQYYREEENGRGNFPPRFSGLQFPNYSSELNVNALELDDSALYLCASSLTGGDGYTFGSGTRLTVV.

The V call is TRBV19, the J call TRBJ1-2; D might be TRBD1 (6 bases). Trimming took 3 bases from V and 8 from J, leaving 16 bases between them. CDR1 is LNHDA and CDR2 is SQIVND in the germline V gene (reference sequence). CDR3 size: 14 residues. The CDR3 DNA is TGTGCCAGTAGTATGAGTTTTGGGGGCGAAGGCTACACCTTC. It encodes CASSMSFGGEGYTF. The complete variable domain, with remaining parts taken from reference TRBV19 and TRBJ1-2, reads DGGITQSPKYLFRKEGQNVTLSCEQNLNHDAMYWYRQDPGQGLRLIYYSQIVNDFQKGDIAEGYSVSREKKESFPLTVTSAQKNPTAFYLCASSMSFGGEGYTFGSGTRLTVV.

J is TRBJ2-2 and V is TRBV6-4; D might be TRBD2 (6 bases). The CDR3 covers 17 residues. V lost 1 base and J lost 2, with 14 bases in between. Germline assignment: CDR1 MRHNA and CDR2 SNTAGT. CDR3 nucleotides: TGTGCCAGCAGTGACTGGGCCGGGACTCCAAACACCGGGGAGCTGTTTTTT. This codes for CASSDWAGTPNTGELFF.

This clone was counted a few times. This chain joins TRBV13 and TRBJ1-1; D not certain. CDR1 is PRHDT and CDR2 is FYEKMQ in the germline V gene (reference sequence). This CDR3 region has 15 residues. V lost 5 bases, J lost 3 bases, and 16 bases lay in between. Written as DNA, the CDR3 is TGTGCCAGCAGCCCACCCGGGCCCGTTGACACTGAAGCTTTCTTT. Its translation: CASSPPGPVDTEAFF. Full variable domain (remainder filled in from reference TRBV13 and TRBJ1-1): AAGVIQSPRHLIKEKRETATLKCYPIPRHDTVYWYQQGPGQDPQFLISFYEKMQSDKGSIPDRFSAQQFSDYHSELNMSSLELGDSALYFCASSPPGPVDTEAFFGQGTRLTVV.

The chain employs TRBV10-3 and TRBJ2-1; the match to TRBD2 covers 14 bases. V gave up 6 bases and J gave up 7 bases; unmatched junction bases: 5. The CDR3 consists of 15 residues. Germline CDR1 and CDR2: ENHRY and SYGVKD. The CDR3 DNA sequence: TGTGCCATCAGAAAGGGACTAGCGGGGGAAAATGAGCAGTTCTTC. Its protein is CAIRKGLAGENEQFF.

This clone was seen only once. The J gene is TRBJ1-5, the V gene TRBV27; D is unresolved. V gave up 2 bases and J gave up 5 bases, with 7 bases separating them. The germline V gene has CDR1 MNHEY and CDR2 SMNVEV (reference sequence). The CDR3 covers 13 residues. The CDR3 DNA reads as TGTGCCAGCAGTTTAAAAGGCTATCAGCCCCAGCATTTT. Its translation is CASSLKGYQPQHF.

The rearrangement uses TRBV6-4 and TRBJ2-7; maybe TRBD2 (6 bases). This CDR3 is built from 16 residues. V was trimmed by 10 bases and J by 9 bases, leaving 31 bases between them. Germline values: CDR1 MRHNA, CDR2 SNTAGT. CDR3 nucleotide sequence: TGTGCCATCCCCGGGGAGGATTGGCCCAGAGCCATCGGGCAGTACTTC. Its translation is CAIPGEDWPRAIGQYF.

The V and J genes are TRBV4-1 and TRBJ2-7, with TRBD2 matching over 7 bases. This CDR3 has 14 amino acids. Germline V lookup: CDR1 MGHRA, CDR2 YSYEKL. Trimming cost V 0 bases and J 3 bases; bases outside gene matches: 2. Here the CDR3 reads CASSQDGDYYEQYF. CDR3 DNA sequence: TGCGCCAGCAGCCAAGATGGGGACTACTACGAGCAGTACTTC.

The chain has TRBV11-2 and TRBJ2-1; 7 nucleotides agree with TRBD1. In germline, CDR1 is SGHAT, CDR2 FQNNGV. This CDR3 spans 17 amino acids. After removal of 2 bases from V and 5 bases from J, the junction contained 12 bases not matched to a gene. For the CDR3, the DNA is TGTGCCAGCAGCTTATATCTTGGGACAGATTTTAACAATGAGCAGTTCTTC. This gives the protein CASSLYLGTDFNNEQFF.

The V call is TRBV5-6, the J call TRBJ2-2, with D possibly matching TRBD1 (5 bases). V was trimmed by 1 base and J by 1 base, leaving 8 bases between them. Germline values: CDR1 SGHDT, CDR2 YYEEEE. The CDR3 is 15 amino acids. In DNA form, the CDR3 reads TGTGCCAGCAGCTTGTCGCAGGGGAACACCGGGGAGCTGTTTTTT. Its protein is CASSLSQGNTGELFF.

The chain combines TRBV7-3 with TRBJ2-5; possibly TRBD2 for D (5 bases). With 5 bases removed from V and 5 bases from J, the gap between germline ends came to 15 bases. This CDR3 region has 14 residues. CDR1 SGHTA and CDR2 FQGTGA come from the germline V gene. The CDR3 sequence: CASSKRPGMETQYF. The DNA of the CDR3 is TGTGCCAGCAGCAAAAGACCGGGGATGGAGACCCAGTACTTC. Looking up the rest from reference TRBV7-3 and TRBJ2-5 gives the full variable domain: GAGVSQTPSNKVTEKGKYVELRCDPISGHTALYWYRQSLGQGPEFLIYFQGTGAADDSGLPNDRFFAVRPEGSVSTLKIQRTERGDSAVYLCASSKRPGMETQYFGPGTRLLVL.

The V and J genes are TRBV2 and TRBJ2-1; 10 nucleotides match TRBD2. The CDR3 consists of 16 residues. Per germline, CDR1 SNHLY and CDR2 FYNNEI. V dropped 3 bases and J dropped 10; count of bases not matched to a gene: 12. The CDR3 sequence: CASSEGLALPGGEQFF. CDR3 DNA sequence: TGTGCCAGCAGTGAGGGACTAGCGCTACCGGGGGGAGAGCAGTTCTTC.

This chain connects TRBV2 to TRBJ2-3; D is undetermined. Germline-derived CDR1 and CDR2 are SNHLY and FYNNEI. V was shortened by 3 bases and J by 0 bases, with 13 bases between the two germline ends. This CDR3 is built from 16 residues. CDR3 residues: CASSEFSVGSTDTQYF. The CDR3 nucleotides are TGTGCCAGCAGTGAGTTTAGTGTTGGTAGCACAGATACGCAGTATTTT.

As concerns this clone: At one end, the junction sequence differs from germline, possibly due to a read error. The chain couples TRBV19 to TRBJ2-7; maybe TRBD1 (5 bases). The V gene's germline CDR1 is LNHDA and CDR2 SQIVND (reference sequence). This CDR3 contains 13 residues. CDR3 amino acids: CASSITPGSRIFF. The CDR3 DNA reads as TGTGCCAGTAGTATAACCCCAGGGTCCCGTATCTTCTTC.

The CDR3 DNA reads as TGTGCTAGTGGTTTGGGTACTCGGACAGTTAGCACAGATACGCAGTATTTT. Its translation: CASGLGTRTVSTDTQYF. V and J are TRBV12-5 and TRBJ2-3; TRBD1 is a possible D gene (6 bases). This CDR3 has 17 amino acids. Trimming shortened V by 1 base and J by 0 bases, and 14 bases separated the two germline ends. Germline V gene sequence: CDR1 LGHNT, CDR2 FRNRAP.

The chain links TRBV6-5 to TRBJ1-2; 7 bases line up with TRBD1. Germline assignment: CDR1 MNHEY and CDR2 SVGAGI. With V trimmed by 5 bases and J by 4 bases, 7 bases remained unmatched. The CDR3 has 14 amino acids. CDR3 residues: CASSEQGGTYGYTF. In DNA, the CDR3 is TGTGCCAGCAGTGAGCAGGGGGGGACCTATGGCTACACCTTC.

This chain uses TRBV6-6 with TRBJ1-2; maybe TRBD1 (5 bases). Trimming took off 8 bases at V and 10 bases at J, with 14 bases between the two ends. The CDR3 runs 11 residues. CDR1 and CDR2 from the germline V gene are MNHNY and SVGAGI (reference sequence). CDR3 in DNA: TGTGCCAGCCAAACCGGGACTCACTACACCTTC. This encodes CASQTGTHYTF.

The rearrangement links TRBV5-4 to TRBJ2-3; D is undetermined. Germline V lookup: CDR1 SGHNT, CDR2 YYREEE (reference sequence). V lost 0 bases, J lost 1 base, and 9 bases lay in between. CDR3 length: 15 amino acids. The CDR3 is CASSLEGVGTDTQYF. CDR3 nucleotides: TGTGCCAGCAGCTTGGAAGGAGTCGGCACAGATACGCAGTATTTT.